This section outlines one TCR beta chain sequence together with its context. In the source study's methods: Estimation of nucleated cell counts was performed using reference gene primer amplification. Libraries were prepared by immunoSEQ multiplex PCR; TCRdb keeps only in-frame clonotypes and omits some of them. V and J calls and clone size are as listed in that table; D and trimming were resolved from the DNA. The sample contains 250,000 to 350,000 clones, approximately 90% of which appear only once. The data stem from a study of blood T cell repertoires in COVID-19. Turning to the study itself: The samples span acute and convalescent COVID-19 from the United States, Italy and Spain.

The germline V and J ends were trimmed by 4 bases and 3 bases, with 24 bases remaining between them. The CDR3 runs to 18 residues. In germline, CDR1 is SQVTM, CDR2 ANQGSEA. The specimen sequenced was peripheral blood. This TCR was recovered from a man aged 25 to 40 with acute or convalescent COVID-19. The J gene is TRBJ2-2, the V gene TRBV29-1; D might be TRBD1 (6 bases). Here the CDR3 DNA reads TGCAGCGTTGGGTCTCGTTATGTTTGGGACACCGACACCGGGGAGCTGTTTTTT. Its protein is CSVGSRYVWDTDTGELFF.